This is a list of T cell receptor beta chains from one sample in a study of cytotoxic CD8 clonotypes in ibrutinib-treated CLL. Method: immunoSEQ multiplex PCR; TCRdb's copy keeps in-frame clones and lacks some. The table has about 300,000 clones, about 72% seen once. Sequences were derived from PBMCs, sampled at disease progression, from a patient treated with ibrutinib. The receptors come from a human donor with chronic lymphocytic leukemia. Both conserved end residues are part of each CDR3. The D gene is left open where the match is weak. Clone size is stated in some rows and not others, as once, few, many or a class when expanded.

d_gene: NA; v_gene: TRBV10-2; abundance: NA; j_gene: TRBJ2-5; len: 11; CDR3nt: TGCGCCAGCAGCCCTGGGGGACGCCCGTACTTC; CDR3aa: CASSPGGRPYF
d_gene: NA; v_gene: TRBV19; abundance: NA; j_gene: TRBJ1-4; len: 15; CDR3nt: TGTGCCAGTGACCCGGGCGGGGGGCGCGTTGAAAAACTGTTTTTT; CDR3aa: CASDPGGGRVEKLFF
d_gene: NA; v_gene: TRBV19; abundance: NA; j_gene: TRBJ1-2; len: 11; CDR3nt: TGTGCCAGTAGTATGGCCTATGGCTACACCTTC; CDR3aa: CASSMAYGYTF
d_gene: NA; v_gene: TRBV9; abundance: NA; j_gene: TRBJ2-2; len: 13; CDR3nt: TGTGCCAGCAGCGTAGCGGACACCGGGGAGCTGTTTTTT; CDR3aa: CASSVADTGELFF
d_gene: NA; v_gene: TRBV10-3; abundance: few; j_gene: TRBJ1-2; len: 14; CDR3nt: TGTGCCATCAGTGAAGCCGGCTTTAACTATGGCTACACCTTC; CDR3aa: CAISEAGFNYGYTF
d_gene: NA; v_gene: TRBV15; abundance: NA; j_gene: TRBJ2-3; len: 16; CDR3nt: TGTGCCACCAGCAGCCTCGGGCCCCGGGGTTCAGATACGCAGTATTTT; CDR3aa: CATSSLGPRGSDTQYF
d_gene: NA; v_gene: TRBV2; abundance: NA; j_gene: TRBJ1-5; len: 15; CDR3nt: TGTGCCAGCAGTGTCGGGCCTTTTCGCAATCAGCCCCAGCATTTT; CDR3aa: CASSVGPFRNQPQHF
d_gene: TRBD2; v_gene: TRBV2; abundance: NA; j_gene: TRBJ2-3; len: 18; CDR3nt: TGTGCCAGCAGTCTATGGGCGGGAGGGCCGGACAACACAGATACGCAGTATTTT; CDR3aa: CASSLWAGGPDNTDTQYF
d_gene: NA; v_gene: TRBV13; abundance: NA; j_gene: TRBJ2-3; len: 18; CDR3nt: TGTGCCAGCAGCCCCCCCCTCGTCCCGACAGCACTCACAGATACGCAGTATTTT; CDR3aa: CASSPPLVPTALTDTQYF
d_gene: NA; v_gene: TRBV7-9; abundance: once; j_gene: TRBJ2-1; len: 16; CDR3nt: TGTGCCAGCAGCGTGACTGTCGGTTACTCCTACAATGAGCAGTTCTTC; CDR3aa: CASSVTVGYSYNEQFF
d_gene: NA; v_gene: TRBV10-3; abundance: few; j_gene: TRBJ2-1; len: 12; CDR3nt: TGTGCCATCCGAGACGGTCACAATGAGCAGTTCTTC; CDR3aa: CAIRDGHNEQFF
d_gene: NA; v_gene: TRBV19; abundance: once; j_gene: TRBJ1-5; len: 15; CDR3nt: TGTGCCAGTACCTCCACAGGAGGTATCAATCAGCCCCAGCATTTT; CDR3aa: CASTSTGGINQPQHF
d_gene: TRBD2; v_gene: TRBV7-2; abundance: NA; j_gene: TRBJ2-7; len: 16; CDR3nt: TGTGCCAGCAGCTCCCGACTAGCGGGAGGCGACTACGAGCAGTACTTC; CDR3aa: CASSSRLAGGDYEQYF
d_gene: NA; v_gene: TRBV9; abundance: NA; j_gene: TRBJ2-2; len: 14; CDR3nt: TGTGCCAGCAGCGTAGGCTACCAACCCAGGGAGCTGTTTTTT; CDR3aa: CASSVGYQPRELFF
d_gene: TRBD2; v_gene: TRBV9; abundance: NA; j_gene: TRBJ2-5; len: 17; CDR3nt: TGTGCCAGCAGCGTAGATGGGGGGAGGGCCTACCAAGAGACCCAGTACTTC; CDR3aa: CASSVDGGRAYQETQYF
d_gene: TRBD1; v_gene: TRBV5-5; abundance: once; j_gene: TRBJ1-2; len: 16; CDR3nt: TGTGCCAGCAGCCCACTATCTAGGACAGGGGGTGGTGGCTACACCTTC; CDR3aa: CASSPLSRTGGGGYTF
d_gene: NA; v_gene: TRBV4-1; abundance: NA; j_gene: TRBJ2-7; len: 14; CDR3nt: TGCGCCAGCAGCTACCGCTCGGGCCCCTACGAGCAGTACTTC; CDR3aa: CASSYRSGPYEQYF
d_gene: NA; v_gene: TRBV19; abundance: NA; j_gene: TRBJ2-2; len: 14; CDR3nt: TGTGCCAGTAGCTCCCGGGACGACACCGGGGAGCTGTTTTTT; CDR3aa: CASSSRDDTGELFF
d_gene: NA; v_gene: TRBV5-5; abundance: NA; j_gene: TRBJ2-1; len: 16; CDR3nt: TGTGCCAGCAGCAGGTACATCGGCCCAGCCGGGGATGAGCAGTTCTTC; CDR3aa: CASSRYIGPAGDEQFF
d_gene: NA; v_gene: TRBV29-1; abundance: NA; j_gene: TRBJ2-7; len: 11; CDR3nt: TGCAGCGTTAGGGGGACCTACGAGCAGTACTTC; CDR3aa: CSVRGTYEQYF
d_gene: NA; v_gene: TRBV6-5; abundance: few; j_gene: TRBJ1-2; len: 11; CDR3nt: TGTGCCAGCAGGGCAGGGTTTGGCTACACCTTC; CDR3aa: CASRAGFGYTF
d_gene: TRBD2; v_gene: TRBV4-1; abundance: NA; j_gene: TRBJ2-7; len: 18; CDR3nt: TGCGCCAGCAGCCAACTCTTCTGGGGGGACTACACTACCTACGAGCAGTACTTC; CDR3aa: CASSQLFWGDYTTYEQYF
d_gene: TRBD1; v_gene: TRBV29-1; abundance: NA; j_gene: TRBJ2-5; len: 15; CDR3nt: TGCAGCGCTATGACAGGGGGCCGGTGGCGGGAGACCCAGTACTTC; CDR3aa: CSAMTGGRWRETQYF
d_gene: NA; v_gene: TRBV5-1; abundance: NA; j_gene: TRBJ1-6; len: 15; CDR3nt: TGCGCCAGCAGCCCGATAACAGGGAGTGATTCACCCCTCCACTTT; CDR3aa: CASSPITGSDSPLHF
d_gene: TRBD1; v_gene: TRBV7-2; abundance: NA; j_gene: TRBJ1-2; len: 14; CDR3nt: TGTGCCAGCAGCTCCACGGGGACAGGGTATGGCTACACCTTC; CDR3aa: CASSSTGTGYGYTF